This T cell receptor (beta chain) was identified in a study of tumor-infiltrating lymphocytes in glioblastoma multiforme. Findings and caveats of the study: The T cells in this sample were not sorted into functional subsets.

Three nested ARM-PCR rounds with V-beta and C-beta primers built TCRB libraries. TCRdb analysed the multiplex PCR reads with MiXCR anew, one entry per CDR3 protein. The data contain about 15,000 distinct CDR3 sequences, 70% to 75% of them singletons. To note about this clonotype: No antigen is known for it. A read error may be the cause here, since a much bigger clone is one base away.

Trimming pared 1 base from V and 4 bases from J, leaving 11 bases between. Germline CDR1 reads SEHNR; CDR2 reads FQNEAQ (reference sequence). This CDR3 has 14 residues. The receptor was isolated from a male donor with glioblastoma. The genes are TRBV7-9 and TRBJ2-7; TRBD1 might be the D (5 bases). Input material: brain tumor tissue. Written as DNA, the CDR3 is TGTGCCAGCAGCTTAGTAGGGGAAGGGTACGAGCAGTACTTC. This encodes CASSLVGEGYEQYF.